The rows below give T cell receptor beta chains drawn from one sample of a study of OX40 agonist ivuxolimab in advanced cancers. Measured with immunoSEQ multiplex PCR; TCRdb has only the in-frame clones, and not every one. Of 65,000 to 95,000 clones listed, about 86% are singletons. The sequencing used CD4+ or CD8+ T cells sorted from blood, collected in a trial of the OX40 agonist ivuxolimab. The receptors originated from an adult with an advanced solid tumor such as melanoma, head and neck, liver or kidney cancer. The conserved cysteine and the conserved F or W are not part of the CDR3 here.

V gene	J gene	CDR3 protein
TRBV28	TRBJ2-1	ASNTQGSGLHEQF
TRBV11-2	TRBJ1-1	ASRSPGEAF
TRBV19	TRBJ2-3	ASSIGDTQY
TRBV2	TRBJ1-5	ASRFGRNNQPQH
TRBV7-2	TRBJ2-1	ASSTGTAFSEQF
TRBV7-2	TRBJ1-2	ASSPHQTGGGYT
TRBV11-2	TRBJ2-7	ASSGQGKLEQY
TRBV7-3	TRBJ2-2	ASSRTGTSGTMAGELF
TRBV27	TRBJ1-4	ASSSRDRGREKLF
TRBV27	TRBJ2-1	ASSARTSGRITEQF
TRBV4-3	TRBJ2-1	ASSLNLAYNEQF
TRBV7-2	TRBJ2-1	ASSQGLAGNEQF
TRBV11-1	TRBJ2-6	ASSPRTGGVGANVLT
TRBV11-1	TRBJ1-1	ASSLWENTEAF
TRBV5-1	TRBJ2-3	ASSPRTSGRVDTQY
TRBV6-1	TRBJ2-1	ASRLGQGRNNEQF
TRBV6-5	TRBJ1-4	ASRTDRPGEKEVF
TRBV7-6	TRBJ2-4	ASSRAGETIQY
TRBV5-6	TRBJ1-1	ASSLPGQTFEAF
TRBV7-2	TRBJ1-4	ASSQQGGRGEKLF
TRBV7-2	TRBJ2-5	ASSPYIWTEETQY
TRBV28	TRBJ2-7	ASSLQNSYEQY
TRBV7-2	TRBJ2-2	ASSLAPGLAAGELF
TRBV10-3	TRBJ2-7	AISEPPAGDPYEQY
TRBV5-1	TRBJ2-5	ASSPLAGGETQY
TRBV7-6	TRBJ1-1	ASSLGEVTEAF
TRBV9	TRBJ2-5	ASSTTAGFETQY